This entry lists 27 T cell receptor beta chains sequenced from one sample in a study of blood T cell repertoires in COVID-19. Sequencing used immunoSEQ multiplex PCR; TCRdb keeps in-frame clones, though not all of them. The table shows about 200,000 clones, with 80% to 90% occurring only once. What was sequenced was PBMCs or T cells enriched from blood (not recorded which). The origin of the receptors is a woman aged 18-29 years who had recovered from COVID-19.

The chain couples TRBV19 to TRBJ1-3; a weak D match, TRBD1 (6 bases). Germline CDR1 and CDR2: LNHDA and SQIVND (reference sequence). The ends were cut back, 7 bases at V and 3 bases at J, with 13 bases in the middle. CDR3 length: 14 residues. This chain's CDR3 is CASTRGARGNTIYF. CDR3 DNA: TGTGCCAGTACCCGGGGGGCTCGTGGAAACACCATATATTTT.

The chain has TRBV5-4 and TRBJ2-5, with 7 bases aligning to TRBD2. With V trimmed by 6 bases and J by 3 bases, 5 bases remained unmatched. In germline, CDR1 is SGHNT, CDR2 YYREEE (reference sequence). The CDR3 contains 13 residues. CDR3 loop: CASTPGTKETQYF. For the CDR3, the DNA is TGTGCCAGCACACCCGGGACTAAAGAGACCCAGTACTTC.

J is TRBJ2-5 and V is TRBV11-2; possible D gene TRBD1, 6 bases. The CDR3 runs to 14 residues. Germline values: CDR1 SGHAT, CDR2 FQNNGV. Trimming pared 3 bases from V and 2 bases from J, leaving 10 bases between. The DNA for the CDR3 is TGTGCCAGCAGCTTCGAAAGGGGGCAAGAGACCCAGTACTTC. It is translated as CASSFERGQETQYF.

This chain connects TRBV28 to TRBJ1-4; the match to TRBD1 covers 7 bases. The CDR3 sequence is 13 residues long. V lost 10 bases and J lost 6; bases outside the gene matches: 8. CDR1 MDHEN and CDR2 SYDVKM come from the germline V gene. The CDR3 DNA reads TGTGCCATTCAGACAGGGCGAGATGAAAAACTGTTTTTT. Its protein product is CAIQTGRDEKLFF.

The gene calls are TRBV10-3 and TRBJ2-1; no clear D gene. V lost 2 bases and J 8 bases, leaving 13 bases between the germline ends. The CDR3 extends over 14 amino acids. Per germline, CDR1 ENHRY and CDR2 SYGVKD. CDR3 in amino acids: CAISEEALEDEQFF. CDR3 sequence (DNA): TGTGCCATCAGTGAGGAGGCTCTCGAAGATGAGCAGTTCTTC.

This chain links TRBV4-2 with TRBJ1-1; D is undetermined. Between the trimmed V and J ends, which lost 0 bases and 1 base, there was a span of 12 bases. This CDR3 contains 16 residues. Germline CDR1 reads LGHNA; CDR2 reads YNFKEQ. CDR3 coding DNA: TGTGCCAGCAGCCAAGAACTTAGACGGAGGAACACTGAAGCTTTCTTT. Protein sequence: CASSQELRRRNTEAFF.

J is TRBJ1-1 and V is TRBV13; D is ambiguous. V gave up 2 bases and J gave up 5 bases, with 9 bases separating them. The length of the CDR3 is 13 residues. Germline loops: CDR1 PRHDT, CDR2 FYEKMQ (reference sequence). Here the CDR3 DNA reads TGTGCCAGCAGCTTACGGGGTACAACTGAAGCTTTCTTT. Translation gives CASSLRGTTEAFF.

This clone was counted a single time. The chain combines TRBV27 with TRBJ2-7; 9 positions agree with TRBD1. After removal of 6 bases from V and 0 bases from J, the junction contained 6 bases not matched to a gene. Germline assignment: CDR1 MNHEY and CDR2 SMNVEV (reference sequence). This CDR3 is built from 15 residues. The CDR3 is CASRLTGGGSYEQYF. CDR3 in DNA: TGTGCCAGCAGGTTGACAGGGGGTGGCTCCTACGAGCAGTACTTC.

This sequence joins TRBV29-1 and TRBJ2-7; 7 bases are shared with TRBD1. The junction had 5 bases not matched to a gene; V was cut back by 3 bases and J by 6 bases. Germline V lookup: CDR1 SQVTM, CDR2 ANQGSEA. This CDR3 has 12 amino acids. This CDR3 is CSVDKGAGEQYF. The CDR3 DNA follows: TGCAGCGTTGATAAGGGGGCGGGCGAGCAGTACTTC.

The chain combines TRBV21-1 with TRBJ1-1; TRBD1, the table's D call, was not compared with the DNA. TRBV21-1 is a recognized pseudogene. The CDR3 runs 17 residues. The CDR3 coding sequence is TGTGCCAGCAGGCCGCTAAAGGGGCTCCAAATGAACACTGAAGCTTTCTTT. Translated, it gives CASRPLKGLQMNTEAFF.

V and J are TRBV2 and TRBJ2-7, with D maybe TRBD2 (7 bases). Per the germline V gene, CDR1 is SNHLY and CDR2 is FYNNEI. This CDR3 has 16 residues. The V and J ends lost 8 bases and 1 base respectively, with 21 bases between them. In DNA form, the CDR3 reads TGTGCCAGCTTGCGAGGTCGGGGGGCAGTTTCCTACGAGCAGTACTTC. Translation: CASLRGRGAVSYEQYF.

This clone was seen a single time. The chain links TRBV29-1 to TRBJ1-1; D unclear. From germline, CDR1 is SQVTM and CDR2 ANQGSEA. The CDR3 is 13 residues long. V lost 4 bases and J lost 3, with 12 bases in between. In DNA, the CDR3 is TGCAGCGTTGTGTACATCGGAGACACTGAAGCTTTCTTT. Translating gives CSVVYIGDTEAFF.

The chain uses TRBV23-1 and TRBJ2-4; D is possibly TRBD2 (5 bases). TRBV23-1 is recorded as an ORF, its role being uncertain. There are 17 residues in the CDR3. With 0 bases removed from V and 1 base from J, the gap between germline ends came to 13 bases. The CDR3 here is CASSQSRDQYAKNIQYF. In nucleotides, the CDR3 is TGCGCCAGCAGTCAATCGAGGGATCAGTACGCCAAAAACATTCAGTACTTC.

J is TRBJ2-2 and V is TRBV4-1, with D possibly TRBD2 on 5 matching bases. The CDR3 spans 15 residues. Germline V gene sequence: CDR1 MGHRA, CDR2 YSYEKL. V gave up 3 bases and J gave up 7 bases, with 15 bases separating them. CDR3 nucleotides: TGCGCCAGCAGCCACCCGGCGGACTCGGACGGGGAGCTGTTTTTT. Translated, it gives CASSHPADSDGELFF.

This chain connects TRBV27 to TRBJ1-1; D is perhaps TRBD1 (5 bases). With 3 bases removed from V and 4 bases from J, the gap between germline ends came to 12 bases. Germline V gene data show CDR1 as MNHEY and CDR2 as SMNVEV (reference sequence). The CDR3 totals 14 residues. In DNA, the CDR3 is TGTGCCAGCAGTTTCCGGGGCGGGGGCACTGAAGCTTTCTTT. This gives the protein CASSFRGGGTEAFF.

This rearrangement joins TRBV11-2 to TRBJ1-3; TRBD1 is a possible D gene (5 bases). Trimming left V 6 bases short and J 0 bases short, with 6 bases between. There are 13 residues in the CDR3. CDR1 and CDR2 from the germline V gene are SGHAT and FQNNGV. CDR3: CASRGGSGNTIYF. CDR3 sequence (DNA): TGTGCCAGCAGGGGGGGCTCTGGAAACACCATATATTTT.

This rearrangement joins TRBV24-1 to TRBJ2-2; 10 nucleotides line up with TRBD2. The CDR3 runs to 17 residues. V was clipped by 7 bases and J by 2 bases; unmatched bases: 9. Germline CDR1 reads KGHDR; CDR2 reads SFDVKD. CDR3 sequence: CATRGIAGGHNTGELFF. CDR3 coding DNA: TGTGCCACCAGGGGTATAGCGGGGGGACATAACACCGGGGAGCTGTTTTTT.

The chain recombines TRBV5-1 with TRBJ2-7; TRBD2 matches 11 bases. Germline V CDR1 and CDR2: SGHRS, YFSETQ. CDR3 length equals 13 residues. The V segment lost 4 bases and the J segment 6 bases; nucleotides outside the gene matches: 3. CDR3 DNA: TGCGCCAGCAGCCAAGGGACTAGCGGCGAGCAGTACTTC. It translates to CASSQGTSGEQYF.

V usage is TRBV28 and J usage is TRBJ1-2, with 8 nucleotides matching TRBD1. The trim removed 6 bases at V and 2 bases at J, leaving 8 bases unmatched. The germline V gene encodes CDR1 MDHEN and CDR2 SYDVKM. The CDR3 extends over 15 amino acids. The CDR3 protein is CASRSGGAPNYGYTF. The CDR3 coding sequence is TGTGCCAGCAGGTCAGGGGGCGCCCCAAACTATGGCTACACCTTC.

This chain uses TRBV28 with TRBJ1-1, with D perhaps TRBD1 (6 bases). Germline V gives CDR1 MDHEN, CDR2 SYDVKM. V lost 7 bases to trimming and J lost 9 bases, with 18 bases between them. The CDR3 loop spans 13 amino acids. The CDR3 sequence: CASTPPSTGKAFF. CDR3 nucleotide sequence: TGTGCCAGCACCCCACCCTCGACAGGTAAAGCTTTCTTT.

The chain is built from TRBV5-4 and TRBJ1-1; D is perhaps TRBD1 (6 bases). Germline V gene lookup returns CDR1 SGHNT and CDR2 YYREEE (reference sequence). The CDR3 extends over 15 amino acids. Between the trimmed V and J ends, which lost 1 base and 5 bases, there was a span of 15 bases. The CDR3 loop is CASSLNGGAGTEAFF. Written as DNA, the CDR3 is TGTGCCAGCAGCTTGAATGGGGGGGCTGGTACTGAAGCTTTCTTT.

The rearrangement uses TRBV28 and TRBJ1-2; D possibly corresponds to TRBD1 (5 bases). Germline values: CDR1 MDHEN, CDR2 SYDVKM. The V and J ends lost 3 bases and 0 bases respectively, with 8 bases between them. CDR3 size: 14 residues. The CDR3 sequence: CASSLEGPNYGYTF. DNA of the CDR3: TGTGCCAGCAGTTTGGAGGGGCCTAACTATGGCTACACCTTC.

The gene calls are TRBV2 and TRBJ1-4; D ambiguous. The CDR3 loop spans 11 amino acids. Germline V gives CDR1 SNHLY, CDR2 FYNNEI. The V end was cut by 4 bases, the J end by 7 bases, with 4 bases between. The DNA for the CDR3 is TGTGCCAGCAGTGGAGTTGAAAAACTGTTTTTT. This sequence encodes CASSGVEKLFF.

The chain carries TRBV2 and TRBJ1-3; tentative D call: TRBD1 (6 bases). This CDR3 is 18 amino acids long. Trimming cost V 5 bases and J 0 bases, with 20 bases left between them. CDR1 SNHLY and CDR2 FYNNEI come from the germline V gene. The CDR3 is CASSSRGQGTISGNTIYF. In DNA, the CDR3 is TGTGCCAGCAGTTCGCGGGGGCAGGGGACTATCTCTGGAAACACCATATATTTT.

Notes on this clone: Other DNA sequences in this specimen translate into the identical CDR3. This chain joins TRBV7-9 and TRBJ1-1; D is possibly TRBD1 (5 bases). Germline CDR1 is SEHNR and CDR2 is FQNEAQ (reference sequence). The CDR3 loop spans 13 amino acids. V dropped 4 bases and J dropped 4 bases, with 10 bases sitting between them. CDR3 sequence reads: CASSSPGGTEAFF. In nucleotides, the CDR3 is TGTGCCAGCAGCTCACCCGGGGGCACTGAAGCTTTCTTT.

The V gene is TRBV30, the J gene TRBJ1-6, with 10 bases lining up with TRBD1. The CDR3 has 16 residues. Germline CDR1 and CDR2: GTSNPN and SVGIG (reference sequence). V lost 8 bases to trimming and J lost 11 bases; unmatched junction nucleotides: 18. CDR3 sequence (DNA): TGTGCCGGAGTTTCCGGGACAGGGGCCGAAGTGGCACCCCTCCACTTT. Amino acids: CAGVSGTGAEVAPLHF.

CDR3 nucleotide sequence: TGTGCCAGCAGTTACCAGGGGGCGCGCAATGAGCAGTTCTTC. Its translation: CASSYQGARNEQFF. The rearrangement uses TRBV7-9 and TRBJ2-1; 8 positions agree with TRBD1. This CDR3 is built from 14 residues. Germline CDR1 reads SEHNR; CDR2 reads FQNEAQ (reference sequence). V shed 6 bases, J shed 6 bases, and the junction held 7 bases outside the gene matches.